This T cell receptor (beta chain) was sequenced in a study of molecular identifiers for immune sequencing clone quantification. Trimming cost V 2 bases and J 7 bases; bases outside gene matches: 8. Germline CDR1 is MNHNY and CDR2 is SVGAGI (reference sequence). The CDR3 runs to 17 residues. With listed TCR primers and previously described methods, bulk TCR libraries were prepared. TCRdb passed the PCR reads through MiXCR, listing each CDR3 protein once. The sample gives 55,000 to 75,000 distinct CDR3 sequences, approximately 17% of which show up once; roughly 1.6% is in the top ten. This sequence joins TRBV6-6 and TRBJ2-2; 12 nucleotides agree with TRBD2. This receptor was taken from a human donor in good health. Some libraries in this study had Jurkat cell RNA spiked in. Sequencing used naive CD8+ T cells from blood, with Jurkat cell RNA spiked in. The subset: FACS-sorted CD8+CD4-CCR7+CD45RA+ naive T cells. CDR3 residues: CASSYASGRALVGELFF. The CDR3 DNA reads as TGTGCCAGCAGTTACGCTAGCGGGAGGGCCCTCGTCGGGGAGCTGTTTTTT.